These 2 T cell receptor beta chains originate from one sample sequenced in a study of T cells of healthy individuals. TCRdb ran MiXCR on the 5' RACE reads and lists one entry per CDR3 protein. The table lists tens of thousands of distinct CDR3 sequences, 3.5% to 5.5% of them singletons, with 9% to 10% in the top ten. The receptors were sampled from a human donor in good health.

This clonotype was seen repeatedly, ten times or more. CDR3 in amino acids: CASSLATTSYNEQFF. The CDR3 nucleotides read TGTGCCAGCAGCCTCGCCACCACGAGTTACAATGAGCAGTTCTTC. The chain employs TRBV9 and TRBJ2-1; D is uncertain. Germline V CDR1 and CDR2: SGDLS, YYNGEE. The CDR3 covers 15 residues. V was cut by 4 bases and J by 4 bases, with 15 bases left in between. Combining the CDR3 with reference TRBV9 and TRBJ2-1 gives the whole variable domain DSGVTQTPKHLITATGQRVTLRCSPRSGDLSVYWYQQSLDQGLQFLIQYYNGEERAKGNILERFSAQQFPDLHSELNLSSLELGDSALYFCASSLATTSYNEQFFGPGTRLTVL.

The chain links TRBV5-1 to TRBJ1-1; D gene uncertain. The V gene's germline CDR1 is SGHRS and CDR2 YFSETQ. The CDR3 is 12 amino acids. V lost 2 bases, J lost 1 base, and 3 bases lay in between. CDR3 amino acids: CASSFANTEAFF. CDR3 nucleotide sequence: TGCGCCAGCAGCTTCGCGAACACTGAAGCTTTCTTT. Complete variable domain (other parts from reference TRBV5-1 and TRBJ1-1): KAGVTQTPRYLIKTRGQQVTLSCSPISGHRSVSWYQQTPGQGLQFLFEYFSETQRNKGNFPGRFSGRQFSNSRSEMNVSTLELGDSALYLCASSFANTEAFFGQGTRLTVV.